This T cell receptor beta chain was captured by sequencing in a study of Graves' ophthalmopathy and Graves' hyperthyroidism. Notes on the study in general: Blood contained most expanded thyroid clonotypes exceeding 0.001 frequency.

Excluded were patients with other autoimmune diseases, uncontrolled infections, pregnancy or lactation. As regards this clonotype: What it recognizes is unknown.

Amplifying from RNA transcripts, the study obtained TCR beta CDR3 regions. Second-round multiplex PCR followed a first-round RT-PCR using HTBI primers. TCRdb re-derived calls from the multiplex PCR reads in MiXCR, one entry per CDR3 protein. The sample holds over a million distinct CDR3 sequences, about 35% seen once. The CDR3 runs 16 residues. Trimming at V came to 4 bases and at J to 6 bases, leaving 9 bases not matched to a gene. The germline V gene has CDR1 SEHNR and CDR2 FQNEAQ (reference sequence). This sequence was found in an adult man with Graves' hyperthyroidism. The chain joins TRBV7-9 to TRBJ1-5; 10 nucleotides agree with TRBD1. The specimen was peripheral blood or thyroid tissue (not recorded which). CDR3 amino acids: CASSSGGQGIIQPQHF. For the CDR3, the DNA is TGTGCCAGCAGCTCCGGGGGACAGGGGATAATTCAGCCCCAGCATTTT.